These 32 T cell receptor beta chains were all obtained from the same sample, sequenced in a study of cytomegalovirus exposure and HLA in healthy donors. Primers included in the PCR were 60 Vbeta and 13 Jbeta primers. The method was immunoSEQ multiplex PCR; TCRdb's version includes in-frame clones alone and lacks a portion of them. The record lists 200,000 to 250,000 clones, of which the ten most abundant hold around 1.1%. Sequencing input: PBMCs. These receptor sequences come from a girl under 10 years old in good health and CMV-seropositive.

The chain recombines TRBV11-3 with TRBJ1-1; D unclear. Germline loops: CDR1 SGHNT, CDR2 YENEEA. The germline V and J ends were trimmed by 1 base and 3 bases, with 6 bases remaining between them. The CDR3 extends over 13 amino acids. The CDR3 coding sequence is TGTGCCAGCAGCTTAGCAGGTCACACTGAAGCTTTCTTT. Amino acid sequence: CASSLAGHTEAFF.

This chain uses TRBV6-4 with TRBJ1-2; 11 bases are a match to TRBD1. The V and J ends lost 6 bases and 2 bases, in that order; junction bases with no gene match: 2. The germline V gene encodes CDR1 MRHNA and CDR2 SNTAGT. This CDR3 has 14 residues. This CDR3 reads CASSRDRGNYGYTF. CDR3 coding DNA: TGTGCCAGCAGCCGGGACAGGGGGAACTATGGCTACACCTTC.

J is TRBJ1-3 and V is TRBV13; weak D call: TRBD1 (6 bases). Germline V gives CDR1 PRHDT, CDR2 FYEKMQ (reference sequence). The V and J ends lost 4 bases and 5 bases respectively, with 21 bases between them. The CDR3 contains 17 residues. Here the CDR3 DNA reads TGTGCCAGCAGCTCGGCTCTGAGTGGGGGCGCGAGAAACACCATATATTTT. Amino acid sequence: CASSSALSGGARNTIYF.

This chain links TRBV7-9 with TRBJ2-1, with D perhaps TRBD1 (6 bases). CDR3 length: 16 amino acids. Germline CDR1 SEHNR, CDR2 FQNEAQ (reference sequence). The germline V and J ends were trimmed by 5 bases and 7 bases, with 21 bases remaining between them. CDR3 protein: CASSEGQTAMSNEQFF. The CDR3 DNA follows: TGTGCCAGCAGCGAAGGACAGACGGCAATGAGTAATGAGCAGTTCTTC.

The chain uses TRBV2 and TRBJ2-2; 8 positions agree with TRBD2. From germline, CDR1 is SNHLY and CDR2 FYNNEI. V was pared by 5 bases and J by 0 bases, with 5 bases of the junction left unmatched. This CDR3 contains 16 residues. The CDR3 nucleotides read TGTGCCAGCAGTAATCTAGCGGGTACGAACACCGGGGAGCTGTTTTTT. Its protein is CASSNLAGTNTGELFF.

DNA for the CDR3: TGTGCCACCAGCACTAATACAGGGGCATCTTCTTACGAGCAGTACTTC. Its protein product is CATSTNTGASSYEQYF. The chain has TRBV15 and TRBJ2-7; 7 bases line up with TRBD1. This CDR3 is 16 amino acids long. The germline CDR1 and CDR2 sequences are LNHNV and YYDKDF (reference sequence). V was pared by 4 bases and J by 4 bases, with 13 bases of the junction left unmatched.

The chain has TRBV28 and TRBJ1-4, with a weak D call TRBD1 (6 bases). The CDR3 is 15 residues long. Germline V gene lookup returns CDR1 MDHEN and CDR2 SYDVKM. The V end was cut by 2 bases, the J end by 1 base, with 8 bases between. In nucleotides, the CDR3 is TGTGCCAGCAGTTTAAGGGGACAAACTAATGAAAAACTGTTTTTT. Amino acid sequence: CASSLRGQTNEKLFF.

The chain joins TRBV11-3 to TRBJ1-1, with a tentative D call TRBD1 (6 bases). Germline CDR1 SGHNT, CDR2 YENEEA. V was clipped by 3 bases and J by 4 bases, with 9 bases between them. The CDR3 length is 13 residues. CDR3: CASSFLGGTEAFF. In DNA, the CDR3 is TGTGCCAGCAGCTTCCTAGGGGGCACTGAAGCTTTCTTT.

This chain uses TRBV7-6 with TRBJ2-1, with TRBD1 as a possible D gene (6 bases). In germline, CDR1 is SGHVS, CDR2 FNYEAQ. V shed 1 base and J shed 9 bases, with 10 bases lying between them. The CDR3 consists of 13 residues. The CDR3 reads CASSLGLGAEQFF. The CDR3 DNA follows: TGTGCCAGCAGCTTAGGCCTGGGGGCTGAGCAGTTCTTC.

The chain recombines TRBV28 with TRBJ1-1; 9 bases are a match to TRBD1. Germline V CDR1 and CDR2: MDHEN, SYDVKM. The CDR3 runs to 15 residues. After removal of 5 bases from V and 3 bases from J, the junction contained 7 bases not matched to a gene. The DNA for the CDR3 is TGTGCCAGCAGTCCCGGGACAGGGTGGGACACTGAAGCTTTCTTT. Its protein product is CASSPGTGWDTEAFF. The whole variable domain, filled in from reference TRBV28 and TRBJ1-1, reads DVKVTQSSRYLVKRTGEKVFLECVQDMDHENMFWYRQDPGLGLRLIYFSYDVKMKEKGDIPEGYSVSREKKERFSLILESASTNQTSMYLCASSPGTGWDTEAFFGQGTRLTVV.

The genes are TRBV10-3 and TRBJ2-3; TRBD2 agrees at 12 bases. Germline V gene data show CDR1 as ENHRY and CDR2 as SYGVKD. The CDR3 contains 18 residues. The ends lost 6 bases at V and 4 bases at J; junction bases unmatched: 14. The CDR3 nucleotides read TGTGCCATCAGCCCGGGACTAGCGGGCGCGAAACCCCCAGATACGCAGTATTTT. Its protein product is CAISPGLAGAKPPDTQYF.

The V and J genes are TRBV29-1 and TRBJ2-7; D might be TRBD1 (6 bases). The V gene lost 6 bases and the J gene lost 3 bases, with 18 bases spanning the gap. This CDR3 has 14 residues. CDR1 is SQVTM and CDR2 is ANQGSEA in the germline V gene. CDR3 sequence: CSVGAWGTSYEQYF. In nucleotides, the CDR3 is TGCAGCGTGGGGGCATGGGGCACAAGCTACGAGCAGTACTTC.

This sequence joins TRBV30 and TRBJ2-5; 7 bases are a match to TRBD1. The DNA end favors TRBJ2-7, so the J call may be wrong. The CDR3 length is 15 residues. CDR1 and CDR2 (germline): GTSNPN, SVGIG (reference sequence). CDR3 residues: CAWGLPGTVAYEQYF. The CDR3 DNA reads as TGTGCCTGGGGTTTACCCGGGACAGTTGCCTACGAGCAGTACTTC.

The chain joins TRBV15 to TRBJ1-2; D is uncertain. Germline V CDR1 and CDR2: LNHNV, YYDKDF (reference sequence). This CDR3 is 17 amino acids long. Trimming stripped 0 bases from V and 0 bases from J, with 14 bases between. CDR3 region: CATSRDRRQSTNYGYTF. In nucleotides, the CDR3 is TGTGCCACCAGCAGAGATAGGCGGCAGAGTACTAACTATGGCTACACCTTC.

Written as DNA, the CDR3 is TGTGCCTGGACGGAACTAGCGGCACAAGAGACCCAGTACTTC. This translates into CAWTELAAQETQYF. The chain carries TRBV30 and TRBJ2-5; 8 nucleotides line up with TRBD2. The CDR3 covers 14 residues. V was clipped by 4 bases and J by 2 bases; unmatched bases: 6. Germline V gene lookup returns CDR1 GTSNPN and CDR2 SVGIG (reference sequence).

The V and J genes are TRBV5-4 and TRBJ2-5, with 9 bases matching TRBD1. V trimming: 3 bases; J trimming: 9 bases; junction bases outside the gene matches: 9. The CDR3 totals 14 residues. Germline CDR1 is SGHNT and CDR2 is YYREEE (reference sequence). The DNA of the CDR3 is TGTGCCAGCAGCTCCCGGGACAGGGTTCGGGCCCAGTACTTC. This translates into CASSSRDRVRAQYF.

This chain joins TRBV15 and TRBJ2-2, with D possibly matching TRBD2 (7 bases). The V end was cut by 5 bases, the J end by 0 bases, with 13 bases between. The CDR3 totals 16 residues. Germline loops: CDR1 LNHNV, CDR2 YYDKDF (reference sequence). The DNA for the CDR3 is TGTGCCACCAGCTGGGGGGGGCCCGCGAACACCGGGGAGCTGTTTTTT. Translated: CATSWGGPANTGELFF.

V is TRBV12-1 and J is TRBJ2-7; whether TRBD2, the table's D call, matches the DNA was not checked. TRBV12-1 is tagged as a pseudogene. The CDR3 has 19 amino acids. CDR3 sequence reads: CASSSRLAGDQTQTYEQYF. CDR3 nucleotides: TGTGCCAGCAGCTCGCGACTAGCGGGCGACCAGACCCAAACGTACGAGCAGTACTTC.

In DNA, the CDR3 is TGTGCCAGCAGCCCTAGGGTAGCGGGAGGCTCTGCCAAAAACATTCAGTACTTC. Its translation is CASSPRVAGGSAKNIQYF. The V and J genes are TRBV28 and TRBJ2-4; 10 positions match TRBD2. CDR3 length equals 18 residues. The trim removed 6 bases at V and 1 base at J, leaving 12 bases unmatched. Per the germline V gene, CDR1 is MDHEN and CDR2 is SYDVKM. Drawing the rest from reference TRBV28 and TRBJ2-4, the complete variable domain is DVKVTQSSRYLVKRTGEKVFLECVQDMDHENMFWYRQDPGLGLRLIYFSYDVKMKEKGDIPEGYSVSREKKERFSLILESASTNQTSMYLCASSPRVAGGSAKNIQYFGAGTRLSVL.

The chain recombines TRBV19 with TRBJ2-7; a weak D match, TRBD2 (5 bases). The V end lost 1 base, the J end lost 2 bases, and 9 bases lay between the germline ends. CDR3 length: 14 amino acids. Germline V CDR1 and CDR2: LNHDA, SQIVND (reference sequence). Written as DNA, the CDR3 is TGTGCCAGTAGTATAGCCGGGGAAACCTACGAGCAGTACTTC. Its protein product is CASSIAGETYEQYF. The entire variable domain, with the rest obtained from reference TRBV19 and TRBJ2-7, is as follows: DGGITQSPKYLFRKEGQNVTLSCEQNLNHDAMYWYRQDPGQGLRLIYYSQIVNDFQKGDIAEGYSVSREKKESFPLTVTSAQKNPTAFYLCASSIAGETYEQYFGPGTRLTVT.

The chain is built from TRBV6-1 and TRBJ1-2, with unresolved D. Germline CDR1 and CDR2: MNHNS and SASEGT. Trimming pared 0 bases from V and 0 bases from J, leaving 8 bases between. The CDR3 length is 15 residues. The CDR3: CASSEALSANYGYTF. The CDR3 DNA follows: TGTGCCAGCAGTGAAGCGCTGTCAGCTAACTATGGCTACACCTTC.

The V gene is TRBV19, the J gene TRBJ1-2, with D tentatively TRBD1 (6 bases). CDR3 length: 14 residues. Deletions cut 0 bases from V and 8 bases from J, with 13 bases between. In germline, CDR1 is LNHDA, CDR2 SQIVND (reference sequence). This CDR3 reads CASSIDPGTTGYTF. CDR3 bases: TGTGCCAGTAGTATAGATCCCGGGACAACGGGCTACACCTTC.

V is TRBV2 and J is TRBJ2-5, with 13 bases lining up with TRBD2. The ends lost 6 bases at V and 4 bases at J; junction bases unmatched: 8. Germline V gives CDR1 SNHLY, CDR2 FYNNEI. The CDR3 runs 16 residues. Here the CDR3 reads CASSGGLAGVGETQYF. DNA of the CDR3: TGTGCCAGCAGCGGAGGACTAGCGGGAGTGGGAGAGACCCAGTACTTC.

The chain carries TRBV6-6 and TRBJ2-2; TRBD2 matches at 11 bases. Trimming at V came to 2 bases and at J to 6 bases, leaving 5 bases not matched to a gene. The germline V gene has CDR1 MNHNY and CDR2 SVGAGI (reference sequence). This CDR3 spans 16 amino acids. CDR3 sequence: CASSYRLAGGSGELFF. CDR3 bases: TGTGCCAGCAGTTACCGGCTAGCGGGAGGATCCGGGGAGCTGTTTTTT.

The chain couples TRBV10-1 to TRBJ1-2; no definite D call. Germline CDR1 is WNHNN and CDR2 is SYGVQD (reference sequence). CDR3 length equals 13 residues. V lost 0 bases to trimming and J lost 8 bases, with 10 bases between them. CDR3 protein: CASSESGGRGYTF. The CDR3 DNA is TGCGCCAGCAGTGAGTCTGGAGGCCGGGGCTACACCTTC.

The genes are TRBV9 and TRBJ1-1; the D gene is possibly TRBD1 (5 bases). Per the germline V gene, CDR1 is SGDLS and CDR2 is YYNGEE. Trimming removed 2 bases from V and 2 bases from J, with 13 bases in between. The CDR3 consists of 15 residues. CDR3 DNA sequence: TGTGCCAGCAGCGTGGAGGGACTCGATAACACTGAAGCTTTCTTT. This gives the protein CASSVEGLDNTEAFF.

DNA of the CDR3: TGTGCCAGCAGGACAGGGGGCCCCTACGAGCAGTACTTC. Protein product: CASRTGGPYEQYF. The chain is built from TRBV6-1 and TRBJ2-5, with 10 bases fitting TRBD1. The tail of the sequence fits TRBJ2-7 better, so the J call may be wrong. The CDR3 length is 13 residues. Germline CDR1 reads MNHNS; CDR2 reads SASEGT.

V is TRBV6-1 and J is TRBJ2-2; a possible D gene is TRBD1 (6 bases). With 4 bases removed from V and 3 bases from J, the gap between germline ends came to 9 bases. Germline loops: CDR1 MNHNS, CDR2 SASEGT. The CDR3 consists of 14 residues. CDR3 region: CASSAQGYTGELFF. In DNA form, the CDR3 reads TGTGCCAGCAGTGCACAGGGCTACACCGGGGAGCTGTTTTTT.

The chain has TRBV11-3 and TRBJ1-1; D unresolved. V was pared by 5 bases and J by 0 bases, with 7 bases between. Germline V gives CDR1 SGHNT, CDR2 YENEEA. The CDR3 totals 13 residues. Here the CDR3 reads CASSLRLNTEAFF. CDR3 sequence (DNA): TGTGCCAGCAGCCTCAGATTGAACACTGAAGCTTTCTTT. Variable domain in full (rest from reference TRBV11-3 and TRBJ1-1): EAGVVQSPRYKIIEKKQPVAFWCNPISGHNTLYWYLQNLGQGPELLIRYENEEAVDDSQLPKDRFSAERLKGVDSTLKIQPAELGDSAVYLCASSLRLNTEAFFGQGTRLTVV.

The chain uses TRBV4-1 and TRBJ2-5; TRBD2 might be the D (5 bases). The germline V gene encodes CDR1 MGHRA and CDR2 YSYEKL. This CDR3 has 13 amino acids. Deletions cut 1 base from V and 3 bases from J, with 6 bases between. The CDR3 region is CASSQGLKETQYF. CDR3 nucleotides: TGCGCCAGCAGCCAAGGACTAAAAGAGACCCAGTACTTC.

The rearrangement links TRBV27 to TRBJ2-6; TRBD2 is a possible D gene (6 bases). This CDR3 comprises 19 residues. CDR1 MNHEY and CDR2 SMNVEV come from the germline V gene (reference sequence). V gave up 6 bases and J gave up 1 base, with 22 bases separating them. The CDR3 nucleotides read TGTGCCAGCAGGCAATACGGGGGTTTTTTGGAGTCTGGGGCCAACGTCCTGACTTTC. Encoded protein: CASRQYGGFLESGANVLTF.

The chain links TRBV5-1 to TRBJ2-1; 12 bases are a match to TRBD2. Germline-derived CDR1 and CDR2 are SGHRS and YFSETQ. This CDR3 spans 15 amino acids. V shed 3 bases and J 10 bases; nucleotides not matched to a gene: 8. In nucleotides, the CDR3 is TGCGCCAGCAGCTCCGCCAGACTAGCGGGAGAAGAGCAGTTCTTC. Protein: CASSSARLAGEEQFF.